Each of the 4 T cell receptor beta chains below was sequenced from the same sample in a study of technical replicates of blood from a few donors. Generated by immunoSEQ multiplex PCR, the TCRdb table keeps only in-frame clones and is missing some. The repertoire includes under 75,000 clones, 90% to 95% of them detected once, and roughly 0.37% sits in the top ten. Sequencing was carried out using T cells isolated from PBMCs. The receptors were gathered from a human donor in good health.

The CDR3 DNA reads TGTGCCAGCAGTTACAGCGGGAAACCCTACGAGCAGTACTTC. It translates to CASSYSGKPYEQYF. This chain links TRBV6-5 with TRBJ2-7, with 7 bases that match TRBD2. There are 14 residues in the CDR3. V was pared by 2 bases and J by 2 bases, with 3 bases of the junction left unmatched. Germline lookup yields CDR1 MNHEY and CDR2 SVGAGI.

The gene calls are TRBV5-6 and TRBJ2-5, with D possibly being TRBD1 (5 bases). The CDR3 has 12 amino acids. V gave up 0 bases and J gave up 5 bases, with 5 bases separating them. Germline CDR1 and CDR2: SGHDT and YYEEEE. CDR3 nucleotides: TGTGCCAGCAGCTTGGGACAGGAGACCCAGTACTTC. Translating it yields CASSLGQETQYF.

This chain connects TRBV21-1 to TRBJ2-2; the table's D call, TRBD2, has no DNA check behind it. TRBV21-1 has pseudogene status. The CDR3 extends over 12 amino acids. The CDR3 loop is CASSLEAEGLFF. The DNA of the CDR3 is TGTGCCAGCAGCCTTGAGGCCGAGGGGCTGTTTTTT.

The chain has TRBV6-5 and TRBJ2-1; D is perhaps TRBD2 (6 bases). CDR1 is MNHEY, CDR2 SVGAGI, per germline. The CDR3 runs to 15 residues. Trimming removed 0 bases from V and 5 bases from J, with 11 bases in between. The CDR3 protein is CASSYSVSGNNEQFF. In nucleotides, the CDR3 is TGTGCCAGCAGTTACTCTGTTAGCGGCAACAATGAGCAGTTCTTC.